This TCR beta chain was recorded in a study of post-analysis software for immune sequencing data. cDNA libraries of TCR beta carried unique molecular identifiers. TCRdb reprocessed the PCR reads with MiXCR, giving one entry per CDR3 protein. The sample comprises fewer than 700,000 distinct CDR3 sequences, roughly 46% of which are singletons, and around 1.7% rests with the top ten. The CDR3 is made up of 11 amino acids. Per the germline V gene, CDR1 is GTSNPN and CDR2 is SVGIG (reference sequence). General observations from the study: Patients used about 5 TRBV segments, including TRBV5-6, TRBV5-1 and TRBV20-1, more often than controls.

Concerning this clonotype itself: Its antigen is not known. A read error may account for a junction end that differs from germline.

The genes are TRBV30 and TRBJ1-2; D is ambiguous. The TCR was taken from a girl aged 10-17 years with multiple sclerosis. Sequences were obtained from blood. CDR3 sequence (DNA): TGCGCCACTGAGGGCATCTATGGCTACACCTTC. Translation gives CATEGIYGYTF.